Presented here are 26 T cell receptor beta chains from one specimen sequenced in a study of T cells after yellow fever vaccination. TCRdb re-analysed the 5' RACE reads in MiXCR, keeping a single row per CDR3 protein. This sample carries about 400,000 distinct CDR3 sequences, over 5% of them seen once, and the ten largest clones take over 14%. The source was PBMCs, collected 5 days after the yellow fever booster vaccination. The receptors derive from a man younger than 40 who received the YFV17D yellow fever vaccine.

This clonotype occurred a few times. V gene TRBV14 combines with J gene TRBJ2-6; 9 bases are shared with TRBD1. The CDR3 consists of 18 residues. Germline lookup yields CDR1 SGHDN and CDR2 FVKESK. The V gene end was trimmed by 0 bases and the J gene end by 2 bases; junction bases not matched to a gene: 5. The CDR3 DNA is TGTGCCAGCAGCCAAGAGGACAGGGGCCTCCCTGGGGCCAACGTCCTGACTTTC. It encodes CASSQEDRGLPGANVLTF.

This clonotype was seen ten or more times. The gene calls are TRBV4-1 and TRBJ2-5; a possible D gene is TRBD2 (6 bases). The CDR3 consists of 13 residues. CDR1 is MGHRA and CDR2 is YSYEKL in the germline V gene. The V end lost 4 bases, the J end lost 6 bases, and 12 bases lay between the germline ends. The CDR3 reads CASSPFRGKTQYF. DNA of the CDR3: TGCGCCAGCAGCCCTTTCCGCGGGAAGACCCAGTACTTC.

The chain uses TRBV6-5 and TRBJ2-7, with D possibly TRBD1 on 5 matching bases. Germline CDR1 reads MNHEY; CDR2 reads SVGAGI. Trimming removed 4 bases at V and 0 bases at J, with 10 bases between. The CDR3 is 14 amino acids. The CDR3 sequence is CASSFDSDSYEQYF. CDR3 in DNA: TGTGCCAGCAGTTTTGACAGCGACTCCTACGAGCAGTACTTC.

The V gene is TRBV7-8, the J gene TRBJ2-6; no definite D call. Germline V gives CDR1 SGHVS, CDR2 FQNEAQ. V dropped 1 base and J dropped 4 bases, with 17 bases sitting between them. This CDR3 has 18 residues. CDR3 sequence: CASSLDPTKGSGANVLTF. The CDR3 bases are TGTGCCAGCAGCTTAGACCCGACAAAGGGCTCCGGGGCCAACGTCCTGACTTTC. Full variable domain (remainder filled in from reference TRBV7-8 and TRBJ2-6): GAGVSQSPRYKVAKRGQDVALRCDPISGHVSLFWYQQALGQGPEFLTYFQNEAQLDKSGLPSDRFFAERPEGSVSTLKIQRTQQEDSAVYLCASSLDPTKGSGANVLTFGAGSRLTVL.

This clonotype was detected many times. The rearrangement links TRBV7-2 to TRBJ2-5; possibly TRBD1 for D (7 bases). The length of the CDR3 is 15 residues. Trimming took 5 bases from V and 3 from J, leaving 16 bases between them. CDR1 is SGHTA and CDR2 is FQGNSA in the germline V gene. DNA for the CDR3: TGTGCCAGCAGCCGCGGGACAGCCTTAAAAGAGACCCAGTACTTC. It specifies CASSRGTALKETQYF.

This clonotype appeared many times. The chain employs TRBV9 and TRBJ1-1; possibly TRBD1 for D (5 bases). In germline, CDR1 is SGDLS, CDR2 YYNGEE. V was cut by 0 bases and J by 4 bases, with 13 bases left in between. The CDR3 sequence is 15 residues long. The CDR3 reads CASSVVRGGSTEAFF. The CDR3 coding sequence is TGTGCCAGCAGCGTAGTTAGGGGAGGGAGCACTGAAGCTTTCTTT.

This clonotype has a count of ten or more. This chain uses TRBV28 with TRBJ2-1; 10 positions match TRBD1. Germline CDR1 MDHEN, CDR2 SYDVKM. After removal of 6 bases from V and 0 bases from J, the junction contained 8 bases not matched to a gene. The CDR3 loop spans 17 amino acids. The CDR3 DNA reads TGTGCCAGCAGCCCAGCGAGGACAGGGGGCTCCTACAATGAGCAGTTCTTC. It specifies CASSPARTGGSYNEQFF.

The CDR3 nucleotides are TGTGCAACCCAACCAAGAGGGAGTGTCACAGATACGCAGTATTTT. Encoded protein: CATQPRGSVTDTQYF. This chain links TRBV5-4 with TRBJ2-3, with D tentatively TRBD2 (5 bases). There are 15 residues in the CDR3. The germline V gene encodes CDR1 SGHNT and CDR2 YYREEE (reference sequence).

This clonotype was counted at least ten times. CDR3 in amino acids: CASSPVTGLNTEAFF. Here the CDR3 DNA reads TGTGCCAGCTCACCTGTGACAGGTTTGAACACTGAAGCTTTCTTT. The V gene is TRBV18, the J gene TRBJ1-1; D might be TRBD1 (6 bases). Trimming took 3 bases from V and 0 from J, leaving 11 bases between them. The CDR3 covers 15 residues. The germline V gene has CDR1 KGHSH and CDR2 LQKENI.

This clonotype was seen repeatedly, ten times or more. The chain couples TRBV5-1 to TRBJ2-2; 11 bases match TRBD1. Germline lookup yields CDR1 SGHRS and CDR2 YFSETQ. The CDR3 length is 15 residues. The trim removed 0 bases at V and 6 bases at J, leaving 1 base unmatched. In DNA, the CDR3 is TGCGCCAGCAGCTTGGCGGGACAGGGGGCCGGGGAGCTGTTTTTT. Protein sequence: CASSLAGQGAGELFF.

In this sample, this clonotype turned up many times. The rearrangement uses TRBV20-1 and TRBJ2-3, with a weak D call TRBD2 (6 bases). The V end lost 0 bases, the J end lost 1 base, and 11 bases lay between the germline ends. CDR1 DFQATT and CDR2 SNEGSKA come from the germline V gene (reference sequence). The CDR3 contains 15 residues. DNA for the CDR3: TGCAGTGCTAGAGACATGCTAGCGCGCACAGATACGCAGTATTTT. As protein: CSARDMLARTDTQYF.

The chain joins TRBV5-4 to TRBJ2-1; TRBD1 agrees at 7 bases. The CDR3 covers 16 residues. Germline V gene sequence: CDR1 SGHNT, CDR2 YYREEE (reference sequence). With 0 bases clipped from V and 7 bases from J, the junction kept 10 bases outside the gene matches. CDR3: CASSLGATGSVNEQFF. CDR3 DNA: TGTGCCAGCAGCTTGGGGGCGACAGGGTCGGTAAATGAGCAGTTCTTC. Combining the CDR3 with reference TRBV5-4 and TRBJ2-1 gives the whole variable domain ETGVTQSPTHLIKTRGQQVTLRCSSQSGHNTVSWYQQALGQGPQFIFQYYREEENGRGNFPPRFSGLQFPNYSSELNVNALELDDSALYLCASSLGATGSVNEQFFGPGTRLTVL.

The genes are TRBV9 and TRBJ2-1; TRBD2 matches 11 bases. After removal of 4 bases from V and 7 bases from J, the junction contained 7 bases not matched to a gene. Germline-derived CDR1 and CDR2 are SGDLS and YYNGEE. This CDR3 comprises 15 residues. The CDR3 loop reads CASSSLAGGRNEQFF. The CDR3 bases are TGTGCCAGCAGCTCGCTAGCGGGAGGTAGGAATGAGCAGTTCTTC.

This clonotype showed up just a few times. The chain is built from TRBV20-1 and TRBJ2-1, with TRBD1 identical over 10 bases. V shed 3 bases and J 6 bases; nucleotides not matched to a gene: 2. The CDR3 loop spans 13 amino acids. The V gene's germline CDR1 is DFQATT and CDR2 SNEGSKA (reference sequence). CDR3 bases: TGCAGTGCTAGGCGGACAGGGGGCAATGAGCAGTTCTTC. Protein sequence: CSARRTGGNEQFF.

This clonotype came up many times. V usage is TRBV24-1 and J usage is TRBJ2-1, with D perhaps being TRBD1 or TRBD2 (5 bases each). The length of the CDR3 is 14 residues. Trimming stripped 4 bases from V and 9 bases from J, with 15 bases between. Germline lookup yields CDR1 KGHDR and CDR2 SFDVKD. CDR3 loop: CATSETGTTSEQFF. CDR3 sequence (DNA): TGTGCCACCAGTGAAACCGGGACCACCAGTGAGCAGTTCTTC.

This clonotype showed up many times. The rearrangement joins TRBV5-1 to TRBJ1-4; TRBD1 might be the D (5 bases). Germline CDR1 reads SGHRS; CDR2 reads YFSETQ. V lost 3 bases, J lost 5 bases, and 14 bases lay in between. CDR3 length: 15 amino acids. CDR3 region: CASSSEGTANEKLFF. CDR3 nucleotides: TGCGCCAGCAGCTCGGAAGGGACGGCAAATGAAAAACTGTTTTTT.

This clonotype has at least ten counts. This rearrangement joins TRBV25-1 to TRBJ2-3; D is unresolved. Trimming shortened V by 2 bases and J by 10 bases, and 16 bases separated the two germline ends. The CDR3 has 14 residues. Looked up from germline, CDR1 is MGHDK and CDR2 is SYGVNS. The CDR3 DNA reads as TGTGCCAGCAGTGAAAATCTCCCCATCGAGGCGCAGTATTTT. Translated: CASSENLPIEAQYF.

Ten or more counts support this clonotype. J is TRBJ2-3 and V is TRBV20-1, with D tentatively TRBD2 (5 bases). In germline, CDR1 is DFQATT, CDR2 SNEGSKA (reference sequence). This CDR3 has 14 amino acids. Trimming pared 6 bases from V and 1 base from J, leaving 14 bases between. This chain's CDR3 is CSAIRETGTDTQYF. The CDR3 DNA reads TGCAGTGCCATTAGGGAGACGGGCACAGATACGCAGTATTTT.

The sample holds a few counts of this clonotype. The V and J genes are TRBV29-1 and TRBJ2-2, with D maybe TRBD1 (5 bases). CDR3 length: 12 residues. The V and J ends lost 7 bases and 7 bases respectively, with 13 bases between them. Germline CDR1 SQVTM, CDR2 ANQGSEA. In DNA form, the CDR3 reads TGCAGCGCCAGGGCCTTCGACGGGGAGCTGTTTTTT. Protein: CSARAFDGELFF.

The gene calls are TRBV6-2 or TRBV6-3 and TRBJ1-2, with no clear D. Germline lookup yields CDR1 MNHEY and CDR2 SVGEGT. Trimming took off 2 bases at V and 6 bases at J, with 4 bases between the two ends. This CDR3 is 11 amino acids long. The CDR3 region is CASSYDNGYTF. In DNA form, the CDR3 reads TGTGCCAGCAGTTACGACAATGGCTACACCTTC.

This clonotype came up many times. This chain uses TRBV3-1 with TRBJ2-1, with 7 nucleotides matching TRBD2. V lost 1 base to trimming and J lost 2 bases; unmatched junction nucleotides: 5. CDR3 length: 16 residues. CDR1 and CDR2 (germline): LGHDT, YNNKEL (reference sequence). The CDR3 region is CASSQVAGVTYNEQFF. CDR3 nucleotide sequence: TGTGCCAGCAGCCAAGTCGCGGGAGTCACCTACAATGAGCAGTTCTTC.

The genes are TRBV23-1 and TRBJ2-1, with 7 nucleotides matching TRBD2. TRBV23-1 is an ORF for which the function is uncertain. J lost 5 bases, V lost 8 bases, and 6 bases had no gene match. This CDR3 comprises 13 residues. CDR3 region: CASFSGRNNEQFF. DNA for the CDR3: TGCGCCAGCTTTAGCGGGCGGAACAATGAGCAGTTCTTC.

This clonotype has at least ten counts. This chain joins TRBV25-1 and TRBJ2-7; no clear D gene. Germline values: CDR1 MGHDK, CDR2 SYGVNS. This CDR3 region has 11 residues. V lost 4 bases and J 4 bases, leaving 5 bases between the germline ends. The CDR3 here is CASSVWYEQYF. The CDR3, as DNA: TGTGCCAGCAGTGTTTGGTACGAGCAGTACTTC.

The rearrangement joins TRBV20-1 to TRBJ1-5, with 9 bases lining up with TRBD1. Germline V gene lookup returns CDR1 DFQATT and CDR2 SNEGSKA (reference sequence). V shed 6 bases and J 8 bases; nucleotides not matched to a gene: 23. The CDR3 sequence is 18 residues long. In DNA form, the CDR3 reads TGCAGTGCCCTTAATCCGGGACAGGGCCCCTCGGGGGGTGAGCCCCAGCATTTT. It translates to CSALNPGQGPSGGEPQHF.

This clonotype has a handful of counts. This rearrangement joins TRBV7-8 to TRBJ2-2, with D possibly TRBD2 on 6 matching bases. Germline V gene data show CDR1 as SGHVS and CDR2 as FQNEAQ. The V end lost 5 bases, the J end lost 6 bases, and 13 bases lay between the germline ends. This CDR3 has 14 residues. The CDR3, as DNA: TGTGCCAGCAGCCAATCATCGGGGGCCGGGGAGCTGTTTTTT. The encoded protein is CASSQSSGAGELFF.

This clonotype was detected a few times. The chain combines TRBV7-2 with TRBJ2-3, with TRBD1 matching over 9 bases. After removal of 2 bases from V and 2 bases from J, the junction contained 8 bases not matched to a gene. This CDR3 has 17 amino acids. Per germline, CDR1 SGHTA and CDR2 FQGNSA. The CDR3 sequence is CASSLFGQGPNTDTQYF. Written as DNA, the CDR3 is TGTGCCAGCAGCTTATTTGGACAGGGGCCAAACACAGATACGCAGTATTTT.